These T cell receptor beta chains were read from a single sample in a study of OX40 agonist ivuxolimab in advanced cancers. Libraries were prepared by immunoSEQ multiplex PCR; TCRdb keeps only in-frame clonotypes and omits some of them. The sample has 60,000 or so clones; about 88% are singletons. Sequences were derived from CD4+ or CD8+ T cells sorted from blood, sampled in a trial of the OX40 agonist ivuxolimab. The receptors come from an adult with an advanced solid tumor such as melanoma, head and neck, liver or kidney cancer. Both conserved end residues are part of each CDR3. Fields, in order: V gene, J gene, CDR3 protein.

TRBV21-1	TRBJ2-5	CASSSPSGVWETQYF
TRBV5-4	TRBJ2-3	CASSPLAGGATDTQYF
TRBV19	NA	CASSIGITGELFF
TRBV27	TRBJ2-1	CASSPSGGAYNEQFF
TRBV13	TRBJ1-2	CASSSLRGGYTF
TRBV5-1	TRBJ2-3	CASSLGADTQYF
TRBV25-1	TRBJ2-2	CASSDRGGLGAGELFF
TRBV5-1	TRBJ2-1	CASSLDPSSYNEQFF
TRBV19	TRBJ2-3	CASSPGTPAGDTQYF
TRBV7-2	TRBJ1-6	CASSLRWTGDSPLHF
TRBV28	TRBJ1-1	CASSRMTGGRTEAFF
TRBV28	TRBJ2-7	CASSSASTGWEQYF
TRBV27	TRBJ2-2	CASSLSRTGGNTGELFF
TRBV7-9	TRBJ1-2	CASSYRDLDGYTF
TRBV27	TRBJ2-1	CASRRGAKYEQFF
TRBV7-9	TRBJ2-1	CAGTMASGDNEQFF
TRBV4-1	TRBJ1-1	CASSQRGGWNTEAFF
TRBV5-4	TRBJ2-1	CASSSLLSGTPTYNEQFF
TRBV2	TRBJ2-7	CASSEVGPGVREQYF
TRBV5-4	TRBJ1-6	CASGTDSGNSPLHF
TRBV9	TRBJ1-1	CASSVGLYTEAFF
TRBV4-3	TRBJ2-7	CASSQDVGPSSYEQYF
TRBV11-2	TRBJ2-6	CASSFPGRASGANVLTF
TRBV11-2	TRBJ2-5	CASSLSPGRQETQYF
TRBV4-2	TRBJ2-1	CASSLLGGANEQFF
TRBV10-1	TRBJ2-7	CASSSSGRFNEQYF
TRBV27	TRBJ2-7	CASSLSKGLHYEQYF
TRBV2	TRBJ1-5	CASSEWAGAAGQPQHF
TRBV5-6	TRBJ2-1	CASSLGVTYTYNEQFF
TRBV7-3	TRBJ2-7	CASSENHRGVQYF
TRBV2	NA	CASNTPGLAGGFSYEQYF
TRBV27	TRBJ1-1	CASTSGNTEAFF
TRBV27	TRBJ2-1	CASRGGGPGNEQFF
TRBV11-2	TRBJ2-3	CASSLWQASDTQYF
TRBV6-1	TRBJ2-7	CASSESGYEQYF
TRBV5-6	TRBJ2-7	CASSLAPDRAYEQYF
TRBV7-3	TRBJ1-2	CASSPDGQGRGGYTF
TRBV6-5	TRBJ2-3	CASSYGTSGETQYF
TRBV7-9	TRBJ2-2	CASSLVFTGELFF
TRBV18	TRBJ2-5	CASSPRTSGIGETQYF
TRBV30	TRBJ2-1	CAWSVTLTRGQFF
TRBV7-2	TRBJ2-7	CASSLGADYEQYF
TRBV11-2	TRBJ2-1	CASTGVSGDNEQFF
TRBV6-1	TRBJ2-7	CASSELSGSSYEQYF